The text below deals with one T cell receptor beta chain. The assay was immunoSEQ multiplex PCR, and TCRdb's table has in-frame clones only and misses some. The sample holds about 20,000 clones, 70% to 90% seen once. These data are taken from a study of OX40 agonist ivuxolimab in advanced cancers. Study-level information: At doses from 0.01 to 10 mg/kg, patients were given intravenous ivuxolimab every 2 weeks. The mean age was roughly 60 years, ranging from about 20 to 90, with less than 90% of participants male.

Trimming pared 2 bases from V and 0 bases from J, leaving 7 bases between. CDR1 is SGHAT, CDR2 FQNNGV, per germline. The CDR3 runs 15 residues. The chain links TRBV11-2 to TRBJ1-4; D uncertain. The material sequenced was CD4+ or CD8+ T cells sorted from blood, taken in a trial of the OX40 agonist ivuxolimab. The sequence was collected from an adult with an advanced solid tumor such as melanoma, head and neck, liver or kidney cancer. The CDR3 DNA reads TGTGCCAGCAGCTTATCGGACGCAACTAATGAAAAACTGTTTTTT. Protein sequence: CASSLSDATNEKLFF.